The clone carrying this T cell receptor (beta chain) was counted between two and nine times. Its antigen is undetermined. TCRdb redid the calling of the reads with MiXCR, one entry per CDR3 protein. The table lists 80,000 or so distinct CDR3 sequences, roughly a quarter of them singletons. The record originates from a study of T cell repertoires in cytomegalovirus infection. Study at large: The study used recently identified HLA-C-restricted and well-studied HLA-B-restricted CMV epitopes. A matching HLA type, together with CMV infection, was signaled by public TCR beta signatures.

The CDR3 is 14 amino acids. Germline CDR1 and CDR2: MNHEY and SMNVEV (reference sequence). Trimming pared 2 bases from V and 1 base from J, leaving 9 bases between. Study-level points and caveats: Using cumulative public TCR beta family frequency, the authors identified those who carried CMV together with the relevant HLA. Dominant in the ex vivo response were TCR beta clonotypes restricted by HLA-C and specific for CMV.

The chain is built from TRBV27 and TRBJ2-7, with D maybe TRBD1 (7 bases). The receptor comes from a human donor in good health (CMV status not recorded). Some clones in this sample may be carry-over from other donors' samples. The source material was CD8+ T cells from cultured PBMCs, sampled from culture after CMV antigen stimulation. CDR3 DNA: TGTGCCAGCAGTTTACAGGGGGGTTCCTACGAGCAGTACTTC. It specifies CASSLQGGSYEQYF.